Below are 29 T cell receptor beta chains sequenced from a single sample in a study of blood T cell repertoires in COVID-19 (dated by TCRdb to between 2020 and 2021). Receptors were amplified or captured by the immunoSEQ multiplex PCR assay. TCRdb carries this immuneACCESS record with in-frame sequences only. Its versions omit some clonotypes, under half of them owing to an unresolved V gene in the studies checked, with the rest unexplained. Counted in this sample were 70,000 or so clones; 90% of them appeared once. The top ten hold roughly 6.8% of the sample. The sequencing input was peripheral blood. The origin of the receptors is a woman aged 80 or over with active COVID-19.

The genes are TRBV18 and TRBJ1-5; D possibly corresponds to TRBD1 (6 bases). The CDR3 spans 15 residues. Trimming took 3 bases from V and 4 from J, leaving 13 bases between them. The V gene's germline CDR1 is KGHSH and CDR2 LQKENI. In DNA form, the CDR3 reads TGTGCCAGCTCACCCCGGGGGGGGGCGAATCAGCCCCAGCATTTT. Amino acid sequence: CASSPRGGANQPQHF. The full variable domain, rest sourced from reference TRBV18 and TRBJ1-5, is NAGVMQNPRHLVRRRGQEARLRCSPMKGHSHVYWYRQLPEEGLKFMVYLQKENIIDESGMPKERFSAEFPKEGPSILRIQQVVRGDSAAYFCASSPRGGANQPQHFGDGTRLSIL.

DNA of the CDR3: TGTGCCAGCAGCACCCAGGGGAACACTGAAGCTTTCTTT. Its protein product is CASSTQGNTEAFF. The chain links TRBV7-2 to TRBJ1-1; a possible D gene is TRBD1 (5 bases). Trimming pared 5 bases from V and 1 base from J, leaving 8 bases between. The germline V gene encodes CDR1 SGHTA and CDR2 FQGNSA. The CDR3 has 13 amino acids. Full variable domain (missing parts from reference TRBV7-2 and TRBJ1-1): GAGVSQSPSNKVTEKGKDVELRCDPISGHTALYWYRQSLGQGLEFLIYFQGNSAPDKSGLPSDRFSAERTGGSVSTLTIQRTQQEDSAVYLCASSTQGNTEAFFGQGTRLTVV.

This rearrangement joins TRBV9 to TRBJ1-1, with D uncertain. The V gene's germline CDR1 is SGDLS and CDR2 YYNGEE. Trimming pared 4 bases from V and 4 bases from J, leaving 11 bases between. The CDR3 is 13 residues long. For the CDR3, the DNA is TGTGCCAGCAGCCCGATTGGGAGCACTGAAGCTTTCTTT. Translation: CASSPIGSTEAFF.

The rearrangement uses TRBV4-3 and TRBJ2-1; perhaps TRBD2 as D (6 bases). The CDR3 sequence is 14 residues long. Germline V gives CDR1 LGHNA, CDR2 YSLEER. Trimming removed 0 bases at V and 9 bases at J, with 12 bases between. The chain's CDR3 is CASSQDESGGEQFF. The CDR3 nucleotides are TGCGCCAGCAGCCAAGACGAATCCGGGGGTGAGCAGTTCTTC.

This chain joins TRBV19 and TRBJ1-2; a possible D gene is TRBD1 (6 bases). V shed 1 base and J shed 2 bases, with 17 bases lying between them. The germline gives CDR1 LNHDA, CDR2 SQIVND (reference sequence). The CDR3 consists of 17 residues. In DNA form, the CDR3 reads TGTGCCAGTAGTATAGGTGTTGACGAGGGGGTCAACTATGGCTACACCTTC. This sequence encodes CASSIGVDEGVNYGYTF.

The chain joins TRBV7-8 to TRBJ2-5; the match to TRBD1 covers 7 bases. The junction had 1 base not matched to a gene; V was cut back by 4 bases and J by 2 bases. The CDR3 runs to 13 residues. Germline CDR1 is SGHVS and CDR2 is FQNEAQ. CDR3 DNA sequence: TGTGCCAGCAGCTCAGGGGGACAAGAGACCCAGTACTTC. Translation: CASSSGGQETQYF. Full variable domain (remainder filled in from reference TRBV7-8 and TRBJ2-5): GAGVSQSPRYKVAKRGQDVALRCDPISGHVSLFWYQQALGQGPEFLTYFQNEAQLDKSGLPSDRFFAERPEGSVSTLKIQRTQQEDSAVYLCASSSGGQETQYFGPGTRLLVL.

The rearrangement uses TRBV14 and TRBJ2-3; D is perhaps TRBD2 (6 bases). The CDR3 is 17 residues long. Germline-derived CDR1 and CDR2 are SGHDN and FVKESK. With 0 bases removed from V and 2 bases from J, the gap between germline ends came to 15 bases. The CDR3 spells CASSQDQASVPTDTQYF. CDR3 DNA: TGTGCCAGCAGCCAAGATCAGGCTAGCGTACCCACAGATACGCAGTATTTT.

The genes are TRBV6-6 and TRBJ2-7, with 11 nucleotides matching TRBD2. The germline CDR1 and CDR2 sequences are MNHNY and SVGAGI (reference sequence). CDR3 size: 14 residues. J lost 5 bases, V lost 0 bases, and 0 bases had no gene match. The chain's CDR3 is CASSYSSGRDEQYF. For the CDR3, the DNA is TGTGCCAGCAGTTACTCTAGCGGGAGGGACGAGCAGTACTTC.

The chain uses TRBV6-5 and TRBJ2-7; a weak D match, TRBD2 (6 bases). The CDR3 loop spans 15 amino acids. From germline, CDR1 is MNHEY and CDR2 SVGAGI. The V gene lost 0 bases and the J gene lost 3 bases, with 12 bases spanning the gap. The CDR3 loop is CASSYSSGNLYEQYF. In DNA, the CDR3 is TGTGCCAGCAGTTACTCTAGCGGAAACCTCTACGAGCAGTACTTC.

The chain recombines TRBV29-1 with TRBJ2-2; no definite D call. V lost 3 bases to trimming and J lost 6 bases, with 8 bases between them. In germline, CDR1 is SQVTM, CDR2 ANQGSEA. The CDR3 length is 12 residues. The DNA for the CDR3 is TGCAGCGTTGATTCGGCGGCCGGGGAGCTGTTTTTT. Residues: CSVDSAAGELFF.

The V call is TRBV15, the J call TRBJ2-7; 8 positions match TRBD2. The CDR3 consists of 15 residues. Germline V gene lookup returns CDR1 LNHNV and CDR2 YYDKDF (reference sequence). After removal of 0 bases from V and 5 bases from J, the junction contained 6 bases not matched to a gene. The CDR3 DNA follows: TGTGCCACCAGCAGAGAAGCGGGAGTGAGAGACGAGCAGTACTTC. This gives the protein CATSREAGVRDEQYF.

The V gene is TRBV27, the J gene TRBJ2-7, with TRBD1 identical over 7 bases. V trimming: 5 bases; J trimming: 7 bases; junction bases outside the gene matches: 11. CDR3 length: 14 residues. Germline-derived CDR1 and CDR2 are MNHEY and SMNVEV (reference sequence). CDR3 nucleotides: TGTGCCAGCAGTCGGTGGCTAACCAGGGGGGAGCAGTACTTC. It yields the protein CASSRWLTRGEQYF.

This rearrangement joins TRBV4-1 to TRBJ1-2; D perhaps matches TRBD1 (5 bases). Germline CDR1 MGHRA, CDR2 YSYEKL. The V end lost 1 base, the J end lost 4 bases, and 19 bases lay between the germline ends. The CDR3 extends over 17 amino acids. CDR3 sequence: CASSQGVSRTLSYGYTF. CDR3 nucleotides: TGCGCCAGCAGCCAAGGGGTCTCGAGGACACTGAGCTATGGCTACACCTTC.

The chain has TRBV12-5 and TRBJ2-1; 7 bases match TRBD1. V lost 6 bases, J lost 8 bases, and 7 bases stayed unmatched. Germline V CDR1 and CDR2: LGHNT, FRNRAP. The CDR3 consists of 13 residues. CDR3 amino acids: CASGPRGGHEQFF. The CDR3 DNA sequence: TGTGCTAGTGGCCCCAGAGGGGGCCATGAGCAGTTCTTC. The full variable domain, in which reference TRBV12-5 and TRBJ2-1 provide the parts outside the CDR3, is DARVTQTPRHKVTEMGQEVTMRCQPILGHNTVFWYRQTMMQGLELLAYFRNRAPLDDSGMPKDRFSAEMPDATLATLKIQPSEPRDSAVYFCASGPRGGHEQFFGPGTRLTVL.

V and J are TRBV29-1 and TRBJ2-7, with TRBD1 identical over 8 bases. The CDR3 is 13 residues long. Germline V gene lookup returns CDR1 SQVTM and CDR2 ANQGSEA. V lost 6 bases and J lost 7; bases outside the gene matches: 11. The DNA of the CDR3 is TGCAGCGTCCGAGGACAGGGCCCGCCAGAGCAGTACTTC. Residues: CSVRGQGPPEQYF.

The chain is built from TRBV18 and TRBJ2-4; 7 nucleotides align to TRBD1. There are 16 residues in the CDR3. The germline V gene encodes CDR1 KGHSH and CDR2 LQKENI. The V and J ends lost 4 bases and 4 bases, in that order; junction bases with no gene match: 10. CDR3 residues: CASSLGTDPPKNIQYF. The CDR3 coding sequence is TGTGCCAGCTCACTCGGGACAGACCCCCCTAAAAACATTCAGTACTTC. The full variable domain, in which reference TRBV18 and TRBJ2-4 provide the parts outside the CDR3, is NAGVMQNPRHLVRRRGQEARLRCSPMKGHSHVYWYRQLPEEGLKFMVYLQKENIIDESGMPKERFSAEFPKEGPSILRIQQVVRGDSAAYFCASSLGTDPPKNIQYFGAGTRLSVL.

The chain joins TRBV5-1 to TRBJ1-2; D possibly corresponds to TRBD1 (5 bases). CDR1 and CDR2 (germline): SGHRS, YFSETQ. The CDR3 extends over 15 amino acids. V was trimmed by 2 bases and J by 4 bases, leaving 15 bases between them. CDR3 loop: CASSLDRTGGYGYTF. CDR3 in DNA: TGCGCCAGCAGCTTAGACCGGACCGGGGGCTATGGCTACACCTTC.

This clone occurred once. J is TRBJ2-7 and V is TRBV6-6; a possible D gene is TRBD2 (5 bases). Germline assignment: CDR1 MNHNY and CDR2 SVGAGI (reference sequence). This CDR3 contains 11 residues. Trimming shortened V by 10 bases and J by 6 bases, and 13 bases separated the two germline ends. The CDR3 DNA is TGTGCCACCGGGGAATACTCCGAGCAGTACTTC. Translating it yields CATGEYSEQYF.

The CDR3 protein is CASSLSIPLLRGNSPLHF. CDR3 nucleotide sequence: TGTGCCAGCAGTTTATCCATTCCCCTTCTTCGAGGCAATTCACCCCTCCACTTT. This rearrangement joins TRBV27 to TRBJ1-6; D unclear. This CDR3 has 18 residues. Trimming removed 0 bases at V and 7 bases at J, with 19 bases between. Germline CDR1 MNHEY, CDR2 SMNVEV (reference sequence).

The chain recombines TRBV5-4 with TRBJ2-7, with a possible D match to TRBD2 (6 bases). The CDR3 covers 14 residues. Germline V gene sequence: CDR1 SGHNT, CDR2 YYREEE (reference sequence). Trimming took 0 bases from V and 2 from J, leaving 9 bases between them. The CDR3 DNA reads TGTGCCAGCAGCTTGGGGACTAACACCTACGAGCAGTACTTC. Protein sequence: CASSLGTNTYEQYF.

The chain carries TRBV9 and TRBJ2-2; 7 bases agree with TRBD2. With V trimmed by 3 bases and J by 1 base, 3 bases remained unmatched. CDR1 and CDR2 from the germline V gene are SGDLS and YYNGEE. The CDR3 length is 15 residues. The CDR3 DNA sequence: TGTGCCAGCAGCGCGACGGGAGGGAACACCGGGGAGCTGTTTTTT. It encodes CASSATGGNTGELFF.

This chain connects TRBV5-1 to TRBJ2-1; 11 bases are a match to TRBD1. V lost 6 bases, J lost 3 bases, and 11 bases stayed unmatched. The CDR3 contains 17 residues. The germline V gene encodes CDR1 SGHRS and CDR2 YFSETQ. CDR3 sequence reads: CASTLGQGALHYNEQFF. In DNA, the CDR3 is TGCGCCAGCACCCTAGGACAGGGGGCATTACACTACAATGAGCAGTTCTTC.

The rearrangement uses TRBV7-8 and TRBJ2-5, with TRBD1 matching over 11 bases. The CDR3 consists of 15 residues. After removal of 5 bases from V and 2 bases from J, the junction contained 4 bases not matched to a gene. Germline V lookup: CDR1 SGHVS, CDR2 FQNEAQ. The CDR3, as DNA: TGTGCCAGCAGCCTCAGGGACAGGGGGCAAGAGACCCAGTACTTC. Protein: CASSLRDRGQETQYF.

The chain uses TRBV4-2 and TRBJ2-7; 7 nucleotides match TRBD2. CDR3 length: 16 residues. The V and J ends lost 4 bases and 7 bases, in that order; junction bases with no gene match: 16. CDR1 LGHNA and CDR2 YNFKEQ come from the germline V gene. CDR3 nucleotides: TGTGCCAGCAGCCCCCCCAACGGGAGGACCACTTGGGAGCAGTACTTC. Encoded protein: CASSPPNGRTTWEQYF.

The rearrangement joins TRBV9 to TRBJ1-6; 8 bases are a match to TRBD1. The V gene end was trimmed by 5 bases and the J gene end by 5 bases; junction bases not matched to a gene: 6. Germline V gene data show CDR1 as SGDLS and CDR2 as YYNGEE. CDR3 length equals 15 residues. The CDR3 DNA is TGTGCCAGCAGGCCTGGACAGGGCGATAATTCACCCCTCCACTTT. It encodes CASRPGQGDNSPLHF. Combining the CDR3 with reference TRBV9 and TRBJ1-6 gives the whole variable domain DSGVTQTPKHLITATGQRVTLRCSPRSGDLSVYWYQQSLDQGLQFLIQYYNGEERAKGNILERFSAQQFPDLHSELNLSSLELGDSALYFCASRPGQGDNSPLHFGNGTRLTVT.

The CDR3 protein is CAPPRAQYF. The CDR3 DNA reads as TGTGCCCCCCCGAGGGCCCAGTACTTC. The chain is built from TRBV15 and TRBJ2-5, with D perhaps matching TRBD2 (5 bases). CDR1 and CDR2 from the germline V gene are LNHNV and YYDKDF (reference sequence). V lost 11 bases, J lost 9 bases, and 10 bases lay in between. This CDR3 is 9 amino acids long.

V usage is TRBV9 and J usage is TRBJ2-7, with D possibly matching TRBD2 (6 bases). CDR3 size: 15 residues. Per germline, CDR1 SGDLS and CDR2 YYNGEE. Trimming cost V 4 bases and J 3 bases, with 17 bases left between them. The CDR3 region is CASSPRGAGLYEQYF. DNA for the CDR3: TGTGCCAGCAGCCCCCGGGGAGCGGGCCTCTACGAGCAGTACTTC.

V and J are TRBV18 and TRBJ2-3; 8 bases are shared with TRBD2. The ends lost 3 bases at V and 4 bases at J; junction bases unmatched: 3. The CDR3 covers 14 residues. The germline gives CDR1 KGHSH, CDR2 LQKENI. The CDR3 is CASSPSGSADTQYF. The DNA of the CDR3 is TGTGCCAGCTCACCGAGCGGGAGCGCAGATACGCAGTATTTT. Supplemented by reference TRBV18 and TRBJ2-3, the full variable domain reads NAGVMQNPRHLVRRRGQEARLRCSPMKGHSHVYWYRQLPEEGLKFMVYLQKENIIDESGMPKERFSAEFPKEGPSILRIQQVVRGDSAAYFCASSPSGSADTQYFGPGTRLTVL.

The rearrangement links TRBV10-3 to TRBJ2-7; 9 bases match TRBD2. CDR1 is ENHRY, CDR2 SYGVKD, per germline. The CDR3 spans 15 residues. After removal of 2 bases from V and 6 bases from J, the junction contained 8 bases not matched to a gene. CDR3 region: CAISERASGILEQYF. The CDR3 bases are TGTGCCATCAGTGAGAGGGCTAGCGGGATTCTCGAGCAGTACTTC.